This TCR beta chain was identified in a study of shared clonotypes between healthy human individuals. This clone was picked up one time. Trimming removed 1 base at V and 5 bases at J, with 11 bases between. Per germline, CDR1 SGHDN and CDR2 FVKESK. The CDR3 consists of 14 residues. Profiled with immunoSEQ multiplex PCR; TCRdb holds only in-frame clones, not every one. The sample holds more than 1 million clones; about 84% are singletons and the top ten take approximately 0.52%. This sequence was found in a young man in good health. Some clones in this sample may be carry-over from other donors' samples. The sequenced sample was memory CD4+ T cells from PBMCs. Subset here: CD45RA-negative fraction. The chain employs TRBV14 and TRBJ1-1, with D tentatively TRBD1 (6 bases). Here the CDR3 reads CASSQAGRGTEAFF. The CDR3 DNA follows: TGTGCCAGCAGCCAAGCGGGAAGGGGGACTGAAGCTTTCTTT.